Listed here are 10 T cell receptor beta chains from one sample, sequenced in a study of T cell clonality in common variable immunodeficiency. The data were produced by immunoSEQ multiplex PCR, yet TCRdb's version contains in-frame clones alone and is incomplete. Altogether under 50,000 clones were found in the sample, and no singletons occur. Material: peripheral blood mononuclear cells. These receptor sequences come from a person aged 18-70 years in good health.

This clone showed up many times. The sequenced part of the CDR3 DNA is TGTGCCAGCAGTCTAGGCAGGGGGACCTTTTACGAG. Amino acids: CASSLGRGTFYE. The entire CDR3 protein is CASSLGRGTFYEQYF. V usage is TRBV12-3 or TRBV12-4 and J usage is TRBJ2-7, with 7 bases identical to TRBD1. The read falls 3 residues short of the CDR3 end, and the missing part is taken from the germline J gene. The CDR3 has 15 amino acids. Unmatched junction bases numbered 11, after V lost 5 bases and J lost 4 bases.

This clone was seen ten or more times. From the germline J gene comes the end of the CDR3, since the read stops 3 residues before it. The chain is built from TRBV5-4 and TRBJ1-2; maybe TRBD1 (6 bases). Deletions cut 3 bases from V and 6 bases from J, with 9 bases between. Germline loops: CDR1 SGHNT, CDR2 YYREEE (reference sequence). CDR3 length: 12 amino acids. The sequenced CDR3 bases are TGTGCCAGCAGCTCCACAGGGAATGGC. Its translation is CASSSTGNG. The whole CDR3 is CASSSTGNGYTF.

This clone was detected ten times or more. The CDR3 end falls 3 residues outside the read, so it is completed with the germline J gene. The gene calls are TRBV4-2 and TRBJ2-3, with TRBD1 matching over 7 bases. Germline loops: CDR1 LGHNA, CDR2 YNFKEQ. J lost 5 bases, V lost 1 base, and 3 bases had no gene match. The CDR3 is made up of 14 amino acids. The CDR3 here is CASSQGDSKDTQYF. CDR3 bases read: TGTGCCAGCAGCCAAGGGGACAGTAAAGATACG.

This clone was seen at least ten times. The read terminates 3 residues ahead of where the CDR3 ends, so the germline J gene completes it. V gene TRBV12-3 or TRBV12-4 combines with J gene TRBJ2-1, with TRBD1 matching over 8 bases. V gave up 3 bases and J gave up 1 base; unmatched junction bases: 2. The CDR3 extends over 15 amino acids. CDR3 DNA, as far as it was read: TGTGCCAGCAGTTTGACAGGGGAATCCTACAATGAG. Its translation: CASSLTGESYNE. The full CDR3 protein reads CASSLTGESYNEQFF.

A note on this clone: From the germline J gene comes the end of the CDR3, since the read stops 3 residues before it. J is TRBJ2-7 and V is TRBV11-2; D gene uncertain. The CDR3 is 13 residues long. Trimming took 6 bases from V and 3 from J, leaving 12 bases between them. Germline V gene lookup returns CDR1 SGHAT and CDR2 FQNNGV. The CDR3 loop is CASSPPKGYEQYF. Partial CDR3 DNA: TGTGCCAGCAGTCCCCCTAAGGGCTACGAG.

This clone showed up many times. The read stops 3 residues short of the end of the CDR3; the missing end is completed from the germline J gene. This rearrangement joins TRBV6-1 to TRBJ1-2; 8 nucleotides match TRBD1. This CDR3 has 14 amino acids. CDR1 is MNHNS and CDR2 is SASEGT in the germline V gene. CDR3 residues: CASSGPGQARGYTF. The DNA read from the CDR3 is TGTGCCAGCAGTGGACCGGGACAGGCTCGAGGC.

This clone was seen ten or more times. The read ends 3 residues early relative to the CDR3; the germline J gene fills the gap. The rearrangement joins TRBV30 to TRBJ1-2; 9 positions agree with TRBD1. Germline CDR1 reads GTSNPN; CDR2 reads SVGIG (reference sequence). This CDR3 region has 14 residues. V trimming: 4 bases; J trimming: 3 bases; junction bases outside the gene matches: 6. The part of the CDR3 DNA that was read is TGTGCCTGGACTGGGACAGGGACCGACTATGGC. Its protein is CAWTGTGTDYG. The complete CDR3 reads CAWTGTGTDYGYTF.

Notes on this clone: This could be a read error, since a much larger clone is one nucleotide away. The CDR3 end is not reached by the read, which stops 3 residues before it; the germline J gene fills it in. The chain couples TRBV19 to TRBJ2-2; D might be TRBD1 (5 bases). The CDR3 spans 12 residues. Looked up from germline, CDR1 is LNHDA and CDR2 is SQIVND (reference sequence). CDR3: CASNKGYEKLFF. The covered CDR3 bases are TGTGCCAGCAACAAGGGGTACGAAAAG.

This clone has a count of ten or more. Read coverage stops 3 residues before the CDR3 terminus; the germline J gene supplies the remainder. The chain couples TRBV30 to TRBJ1-1; weak D call: TRBD1 (5 bases). Germline loops: CDR1 GTSNPN, CDR2 SVGIG (reference sequence). The CDR3 totals 14 residues. V was clipped by 5 bases and J by 6 bases, with 19 bases between them. CDR3 bases read: TGTGCCTGGGACGGTTCGCGGGGGACGGCTGAA. It codes for CAWDGSRGTAE. The CDR3 in its entirety is CAWDGSRGTAEAFF.

A note on this clone: Read coverage stops 3 residues before the CDR3 terminus; the germline J gene supplies the remainder. The chain combines TRBV7-7 with TRBJ1-1, with TRBD1 identical over 7 bases. CDR3 size: 16 residues. From germline, CDR1 is SSHAT and CDR2 FNYEAQ (reference sequence). This CDR3 is CASSLGTGTQGETAFF. The sequenced part of the CDR3 DNA is TGTGCCAGCAGCTTAGGCACGGGAACCCAGGGGGAGACA.